These 25 T cell receptor beta chains were sequenced from one sample in a study of T cell responses to AZD1222 COVID-19 vaccine. The repertoire was sequenced with immunoSEQ multiplex PCR; TCRdb's copy has only in-frame clones and lacks some. There are 90,000 to 120,000 clones in the sample; about 89% occur only once, and 6.2% lies in the top ten. This material consisted of peripheral blood, taken 28 days after the second AZD1222 dose. The origin of the receptors is an adult who received the AZD1222 COVID-19 vaccine.

This rearrangement joins TRBV5-4 to TRBJ1-6; TRBD1 matches 7 bases. Germline V gene data show CDR1 as SGHNT and CDR2 as YYREEE (reference sequence). With V trimmed by 4 bases and J by 0 bases, 1 base remained unmatched. The CDR3 extends over 15 amino acids. The CDR3 region has the DNA TGTGCCAGCAGCCGGGACAGCTCCTATAATTCACCCCTCCACTTT. It yields the protein CASSRDSSYNSPLHF.

This clone is a singleton in its sample. The V and J genes are TRBV27 and TRBJ2-7; TRBD1 matches at 9 bases. CDR3 size: 14 residues. With V trimmed by 6 bases and J by 3 bases, 6 bases remained unmatched. Germline loops: CDR1 MNHEY, CDR2 SMNVEV (reference sequence). In nucleotides, the CDR3 is TGTGCCAGCAGAACCCCGGGACAGGGCTACGAGCAGTACTTC. Translation gives CASRTPGQGYEQYF.

The chain uses TRBV5-1 and TRBJ2-5; TRBD2 aligns across 11 bases. The junction had 7 bases not matched to a gene; V was cut back by 3 bases and J by 3 bases. Germline V gene lookup returns CDR1 SGHRS and CDR2 YFSETQ. This CDR3 has 16 amino acids. CDR3 sequence (DNA): TGCGCCAGCAGCTCAGGCCGACTAGCGGGGAAAGAGACCCAGTACTTC. It encodes CASSSGRLAGKETQYF.

The chain is built from TRBV5-6 and TRBJ1-1, with unresolved D. The CDR3 consists of 13 residues. Trimming cost V 0 bases and J 4 bases, with 7 bases left between them. In germline, CDR1 is SGHDT, CDR2 YYEEEE. The CDR3 protein is CASSLGVGTEAFF. CDR3 coding DNA: TGTGCCAGCAGCTTGGGGGTAGGCACTGAAGCTTTCTTT. The complete variable domain, with remaining parts taken from reference TRBV5-6 and TRBJ1-1, reads DAGVTQSPTHLIKTRGQQVTLRCSPKSGHDTVSWYQQALGQGPQFIFQYYEEEERQRGNFPDRFSGHQFPNYSSELNVNALLLGDSALYLCASSLGVGTEAFFGQGTRLTVV.

The chain links TRBV6-1 to TRBJ2-7, with 7 bases aligning to TRBD2. The CDR3 loop spans 15 amino acids. CDR1 and CDR2 from the germline V gene are MNHNS and SASEGT. The ends lost 3 bases at V and 1 base at J; junction bases unmatched: 6. CDR3 DNA: TGTGCCAGCAGTGATGATGCGGGGGTGTCCTACGAGCAGTACTTC. Its protein is CASSDDAGVSYEQYF.

The genes are TRBV10-2 and TRBJ1-1; no clear D. Germline CDR1 reads WSHSY; CDR2 reads SAAADI. Trimming took 6 bases from V and 2 from J, leaving 16 bases between them. The CDR3 contains 15 residues. The CDR3 here is CASRTRADTNTEAFF. DNA of the CDR3: TGCGCCAGCAGAACCCGGGCTGACACAAACACTGAAGCTTTCTTT.

The chain has TRBV7-2 and TRBJ1-2; 8 bases fit TRBD1. V lost 4 bases and J lost 2; bases outside the gene matches: 6. From germline, CDR1 is SGHTA and CDR2 FQGNSA. This CDR3 has 15 residues. The DNA for the CDR3 is TGTGCCAGCAGCTCCTCCCGGACAGGGAACTATGGCTACACCTTC. Translation: CASSSSRTGNYGYTF.

This CDR3 reads CAWRSGQTNTEAFF. The CDR3 nucleotides read TGTGCCTGGAGAAGTGGACAGACGAACACTGAAGCTTTCTTT. V usage is TRBV30 and J usage is TRBJ1-1; D possibly corresponds to TRBD1 (6 bases). Trimming left V 3 bases short and J 1 base short, with 12 bases between. Germline values: CDR1 GTSNPN, CDR2 SVGIG (reference sequence). This CDR3 has 14 residues.

This CDR3 is CASSPSTDTQYF. For the CDR3, the DNA is TGTGCCAGCAGCCCCAGCACAGATACGCAGTATTTT. The gene calls are TRBV9 and TRBJ2-3; D is unclear. Trimming stripped 4 bases from V and 0 bases from J, with 3 bases between. Germline CDR1 and CDR2: SGDLS and YYNGEE. The CDR3 totals 12 residues.

The chain links TRBV10-3 to TRBJ2-7; the match to TRBD2 covers 14 bases. Germline V CDR1 and CDR2: ENHRY, SYGVKD. This CDR3 comprises 15 residues. V lost 6 bases to trimming and J lost 10 bases; unmatched junction nucleotides: 11. The CDR3 region is CAISGLAGGLQRQYF. The CDR3 DNA sequence: TGTGCCATCAGCGGACTAGCGGGGGGCTTACAGCGACAGTACTTC.

This clone was observed a few times. The rearrangement joins TRBV4-1 to TRBJ2-3, with D uncertain. Per germline, CDR1 MGHRA and CDR2 YSYEKL. There are 12 residues in the CDR3. V lost 0 bases to trimming and J lost 7 bases, with 5 bases between them. As DNA, the CDR3 is TGCGCCAGCAGCCAAGAAAGAAATACGCAGTATTTT. As protein: CASSQERNTQYF.

This chain connects TRBV30 to TRBJ1-5; D is uncertain. The CDR3 length is 14 residues. Germline loops: CDR1 GTSNPN, CDR2 SVGIG (reference sequence). The V and J ends lost 0 bases and 5 bases respectively, with 11 bases between them. This CDR3 is CAWSVQAAYQPQHF. DNA of the CDR3: TGTGCCTGGAGTGTACAAGCTGCGTATCAGCCCCAGCATTTT.

The chain is built from TRBV6-5 and TRBJ2-4, with D hard to call. V lost 2 bases to trimming and J lost 7 bases, with 12 bases between them. This CDR3 contains 14 residues. CDR1 and CDR2 from the germline V gene are MNHEY and SVGAGI. The CDR3 sequence is CASSYPASGNIQYF. CDR3 coding DNA: TGTGCCAGCAGTTACCCCGCCTCCGGCAACATTCAGTACTTC.

The chain employs TRBV14 and TRBJ1-3; maybe TRBD1 (6 bases). The ends were cut back, 4 bases at V and 0 bases at J, with 13 bases in the middle. CDR1 and CDR2 from the germline V gene are SGHDN and FVKESK. There are 16 residues in the CDR3. CDR3 amino acids: CASSLRTGSSGNTIYF. In DNA form, the CDR3 reads TGTGCCAGCAGCCTTCGCACAGGGAGCTCTGGAAACACCATATATTTT.

In this sample, this clone turned up a few times. J is TRBJ2-1 and V is TRBV5-4; 10 nucleotides align to TRBD2. The V and J ends lost 2 bases and 9 bases, in that order; junction bases with no gene match: 5. Germline CDR1 is SGHNT and CDR2 is YYREEE (reference sequence). The CDR3 is 14 residues long. The CDR3: CASSLRLAGAEQFF. CDR3 coding DNA: TGTGCCAGCAGCTTAAGGCTAGCGGGAGCTGAGCAGTTCTTC.

The chain has TRBV28 and TRBJ2-5; 9 bases align to TRBD2. The J segment lost 3 bases and the V segment lost 3 bases, leaving 11 bases of the junction unmatched. Germline CDR1 and CDR2: MDHEN and SYDVKM. CDR3 length: 17 amino acids. DNA of the CDR3: TGTGCCAGCAGTTTGCCGGGACTAGCCGAGTTGGAAGAGACCCAGTACTTC. This codes for CASSLPGLAELEETQYF.

The V and J genes are TRBV12-3 or TRBV12-4 and TRBJ2-5; D gene unclear. V was clipped by 7 bases and J by 4 bases, with 13 bases between them. This CDR3 spans 13 amino acids. This CDR3 reads CASTLALGETQYF. The DNA of the CDR3 is TGTGCCAGCACCCTGGCCTTGGGAGAGACCCAGTACTTC.

The chain combines TRBV2 with TRBJ2-1, with D maybe TRBD1 (6 bases). The CDR3 has 14 amino acids. V gave up 4 bases and J gave up 2 bases, with 9 bases separating them. From germline, CDR1 is SNHLY and CDR2 FYNNEI. CDR3 sequence: CASSAQGPYNEQFF. DNA for the CDR3: TGTGCCAGCAGTGCACAGGGTCCCTACAATGAGCAGTTCTTC.

The chain is built from TRBV5-8 and TRBJ1-5; D might be TRBD1 (5 bases). Germline lookup yields CDR1 SGHTS and CDR2 YDEGEE. The CDR3 extends over 14 amino acids. Trimming took 1 base from V and 4 from J, leaving 9 bases between them. The CDR3 DNA sequence: TGTGCCAGCAGCTTGACAGGTCGAAATCAGCCCCAGCATTTT. This gives the protein CASSLTGRNQPQHF.

The V and J genes are TRBV7-9 and TRBJ1-1; D perhaps matches TRBD1 (6 bases). The CDR3 length is 13 residues. Trimming removed 5 bases from V and 3 bases from J, with 10 bases in between. The germline CDR1 and CDR2 sequences are SEHNR and FQNEAQ (reference sequence). This CDR3 is CASSPTGYTEAFF. The CDR3 DNA reads TGTGCCAGCAGCCCAACAGGGTACACTGAAGCTTTCTTT.

The chain joins TRBV6-5 to TRBJ2-7; TRBD2 might be the D (6 bases). The CDR3 length is 15 residues. Germline lookup yields CDR1 MNHEY and CDR2 SVGAGI. Trimming stripped 8 bases from V and 1 base from J, with 18 bases between. CDR3 residues: CASGGTASASYEQYF. In DNA, the CDR3 is TGTGCCAGCGGGGGGACGGCTTCGGCGTCCTACGAGCAGTACTTC.

A single count supports this clone. The chain uses TRBV25-1 and TRBJ1-2, with 8 bases matching TRBD1. Trimming cost V 4 bases and J 2 bases; bases outside gene matches: 6. From germline, CDR1 is MGHDK and CDR2 SYGVNS. This CDR3 has 15 residues. Written as DNA, the CDR3 is TGTGCCAGCAGTGCTGGGACAGGAGGAAACTATGGCTACACCTTC. Protein: CASSAGTGGNYGYTF.

The chain links TRBV5-6 to TRBJ1-4; D unclear. CDR3 length: 13 amino acids. Looked up from germline, CDR1 is SGHDT and CDR2 is YYEEEE. Trimming took 1 base from V and 6 from J, leaving 7 bases between them. The CDR3 bases are TGTGCCAGCAGCTTGAACTCGGATGAAAAACTGTTTTTT. It specifies CASSLNSDEKLFF.

The genes are TRBV11-1 and TRBJ2-5; TRBD2 matches at 9 bases. The germline V gene has CDR1 SGHAT and CDR2 FQDESV (reference sequence). The length of the CDR3 is 14 residues. The J segment lost 9 bases and the V segment lost 2 bases, leaving 7 bases of the junction unmatched. CDR3 DNA: TGTGCCAGCAGCTTAACTAGCGGGCCCCCGGCCCAGTACTTC. It specifies CASSLTSGPPAQYF.

The chain employs TRBV5-4 and TRBJ1-3; a possible D gene is TRBD1 (6 bases). CDR1 and CDR2 (germline): SGHNT, YYREEE (reference sequence). The length of the CDR3 is 15 residues. V was pared by 3 bases and J by 2 bases, with 12 bases between. The DNA for the CDR3 is TGTGCCAGCAGCTCCCGAGGGGGTCCTGGAAACACCATATATTTT. This codes for CASSSRGGPGNTIYF.